This TCR beta chain was recorded in a study of vaccination effects on CD4 cells after COVID-19. Study information: Pre-vaccine samples were drawn 16 days and one week before the first dose.

The study, taken as a whole, reports: Clones of infection and vaccine origin contracted markedly late after vaccination.

Germline CDR1 is LNHNV and CDR2 is YYDKDF (reference sequence). This CDR3 spans 16 amino acids. V dropped 3 bases and J dropped 0 bases, with 15 bases sitting between them. Viral peptide pool expansion of antigen-specific CD4+ T cells preceded sequencing in the ViraFEST assay. CD4+ T cell isolation took place after 10 days of culture. SARS-CoV-2 infected the person between March and December 2020, as confirmed by PCR. Profiled with immunoSEQ multiplex PCR; TCRdb holds only in-frame clones, not every one. This table holds about 45,000 clones, more than 60% found once. Remarks on this clone: Its antigen is undetermined.

The TCR comes from a human donor who had a prior SARS-CoV-2 infection. J is TRBJ2-7 and V is TRBV15, with D possibly being TRBD1 or TRBD2 (7 bases each). The specimen comprised CD4+ T cells from PBMCs cultured with a peptide pool, sampled before COVID-19 vaccination. CDR3 bases: TGTGCCACCAGCAGGGGGAGGGGGCCCTTCTCCTACGAGCAGTACTTC. It codes for CATSRGRGPFSYEQYF.